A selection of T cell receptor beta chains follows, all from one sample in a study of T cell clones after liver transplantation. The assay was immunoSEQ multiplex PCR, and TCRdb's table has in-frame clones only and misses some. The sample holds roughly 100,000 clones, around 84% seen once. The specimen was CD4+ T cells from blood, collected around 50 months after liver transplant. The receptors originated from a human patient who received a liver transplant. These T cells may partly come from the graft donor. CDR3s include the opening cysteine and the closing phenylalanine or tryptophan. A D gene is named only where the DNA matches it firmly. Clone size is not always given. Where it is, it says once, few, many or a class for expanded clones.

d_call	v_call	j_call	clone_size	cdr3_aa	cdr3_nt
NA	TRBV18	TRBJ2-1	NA	CASSPPDRRLYNEQFF	TGTGCCAGCTCACCTCCCGACAGGCGTCTCTACAATGAGCAGTTCTTC
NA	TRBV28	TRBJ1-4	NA	CASSLLVGVEKLFF	TGTGCCAGCAGTTTATTGGTAGGGGTAGAAAAACTGTTTTTT
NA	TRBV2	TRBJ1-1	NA	CASDTGFSRAFF	TGTGCCAGTGATACAGGGTTCAGTCGAGCTTTCTTT
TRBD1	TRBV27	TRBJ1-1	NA	CASSQDRVNTEAFF	TGTGCCAGCAGTCAAGACAGGGTGAACACTGAAGCTTTCTTT
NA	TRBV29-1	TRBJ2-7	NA	CSVSGAYEQYF	TGCAGCGTATCCGGAGCCTACGAGCAGTACTTC
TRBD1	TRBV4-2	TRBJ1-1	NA	CASSQEVRGLTEAFF	TGTGCCAGCAGCCAAGAAGTGAGGGGGCTTACTGAAGCTTTCTTT
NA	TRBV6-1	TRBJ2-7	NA	CATTVLDEQYF	TGTGCCACTACCGTCCTGGACGAGCAGTACTTC
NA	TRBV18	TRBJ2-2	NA	CTSAANTGELFF	NA
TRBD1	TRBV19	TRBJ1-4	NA	CASSIRGQGEKLFF	TGTGCCAGTAGTATCCGGGGACAGGGAGAAAAACTGTTTTTT
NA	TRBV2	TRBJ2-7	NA	CASTGVGSSGVYEQYF	TGTGCCAGCACTGGCGTCGGTAGTAGTGGGGTCTACGAGCAGTACTTC
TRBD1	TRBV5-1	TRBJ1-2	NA	CASSLEEGQGDLLTF	TGCGCCAGCAGCCTGGAGGAAGGGCAGGGGGACCTACTAACCTTC
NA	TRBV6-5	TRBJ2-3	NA	CASSYSLVSTDTQYF	TGTGCCAGCAGTTACTCTCTAGTCTCCACAGATACGCAGTATTTT
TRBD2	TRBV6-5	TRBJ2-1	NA	CASSPTSQSYNEQFF	TGTGCCAGCAGTCCGACTAGCCAATCCTACAATGAGCAGTTCTTC
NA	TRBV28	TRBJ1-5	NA	CASNSFGPQHF	TGTGCCAGCAACAGTTTTGGGCCCCAGCATTTT
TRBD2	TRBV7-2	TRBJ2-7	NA	CASSRSGYEQYF	TGTGCCAGCAGCCGTAGCGGGTACGAGCAGTACTTC
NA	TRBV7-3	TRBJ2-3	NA	CASSPLEIDTQYF	TGTGCCAGCAGCCCACTGGAGATAGATACGCAGTATTTT
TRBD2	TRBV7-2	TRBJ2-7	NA	CASVRQRGYEQYF	TGTGCCAGCGTTAGGCAGCGGGGCTACGAGCAGTACTTC
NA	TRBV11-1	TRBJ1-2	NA	CASSLPGTIYGYTF	TGTGCCAGCAGCCTACCCGGGACAATCTATGGCTACACCTTC
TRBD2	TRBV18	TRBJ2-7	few	CASSPGLSYEQYF	TGTGCCAGCTCACCGGGACTAAGCTACGAGCAGTACTTC
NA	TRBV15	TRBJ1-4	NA	CATSRDRWGPTTNEKLFF	TGTGCCACCAGCAGAGATCGATGGGGCCCGACAACTAATGAAAAACTGTTTTTT
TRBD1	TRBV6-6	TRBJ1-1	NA	CASAGQGEAFF	TGTGCCAGCGCTGGACAGGGTGAAGCTTTCTTT
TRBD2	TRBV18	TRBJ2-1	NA	CASSPLAGDLEQFF	TGTGCCAGCTCACCACTCGCGGGAGATCTTGAGCAGTTCTTC
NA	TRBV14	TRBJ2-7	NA	CASSQAGTSSYEQYF	TGTGCCAGCAGCCAAGCGGGAACGAGCTCCTACGAGCAGTACTTC
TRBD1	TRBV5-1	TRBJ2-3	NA	CASSFRQGTLTDTQYF	TGCGCCAGCAGCTTTCGACAGGGTACTCTAACAGATACGCAGTATTTT
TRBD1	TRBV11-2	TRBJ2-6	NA	CASSFRGLGGANVLTF	TGTGCCAGCAGCTTTAGGGGGCTGGGTGGGGCCAACGTCCTGACTTTC
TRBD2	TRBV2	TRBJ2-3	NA	CASRGPGLAGGQTDTQYF	TGTGCCAGCAGGGGCCCGGGACTAGCGGGGGGCCAGACAGATACGCAGTATTTT
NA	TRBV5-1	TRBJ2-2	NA	CASSFDGAGTGELFF	TGCGCCAGCAGCTTCGACGGGGCGGGCACCGGGGAGCTGTTTTTT
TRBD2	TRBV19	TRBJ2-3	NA	CASKLAGVSDTQYF	TGTGCCAGTAAACTAGCGGGGGTGTCAGATACGCAGTATTTT
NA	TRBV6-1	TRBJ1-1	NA	CASSENLAVTAFF	TGTGCCAGCAGTGAAAATCTCGCAGTTACAGCTTTCTTT
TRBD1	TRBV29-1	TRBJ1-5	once	CSGKPGTGFQPQHF	TGCAGCGGAAAACCCGGGACAGGGTTTCAGCCCCAGCATTTT
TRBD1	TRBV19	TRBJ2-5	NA	CASSARTGSGETQYF	TGTGCCAGTAGTGCCCGGACAGGGTCTGGAGAGACCCAGTACTTC
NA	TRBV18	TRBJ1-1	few	CASSPSDGLTEAFF	TGTGCCAGCTCACCGAGCGACGGTTTAACTGAAGCTTTCTTT
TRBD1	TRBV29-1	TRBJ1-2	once	CSVDDRGLYGYTF	TGCAGCGTTGATGACAGGGGCCTCTATGGCTACACCTTC
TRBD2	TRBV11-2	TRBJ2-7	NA	CASSLDRGLAGREQYF	TGTGCCAGCAGCTTAGACAGGGGACTAGCGGGAAGAGAGCAGTACTTC
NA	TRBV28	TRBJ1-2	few	CASSYPSGGLAHGYTF	TGTGCCAGCAGTTACCCCTCCGGGGGGCTAGCCCATGGCTACACCTTC
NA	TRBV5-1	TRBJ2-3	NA	CASSSQGDTQYF	TGCGCCAGCAGCTCGCAGGGGGATACGCAGTATTTT
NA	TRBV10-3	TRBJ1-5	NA	CAISDRGDNQPQHF	TGTGCCATCAGTGACCGGGGCGACAATCAGCCCCAGCATTTT
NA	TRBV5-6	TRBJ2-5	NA	CASRVRGQETQYF	TGTGCCAGCAGGGTTAGGGGCCAAGAGACCCAGTACTTC
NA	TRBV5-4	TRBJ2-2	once	CASSFETPGSGELFF	TGTGCCAGCAGCTTCGAGACTCCGGGGTCCGGGGAGCTGTTTTTT
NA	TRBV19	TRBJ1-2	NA	CASSSPLGAREDYYGYTF	TGTGCCAGTAGTTCGCCTTTAGGAGCTCGGGAGGATTACTATGGCTACACCTTC
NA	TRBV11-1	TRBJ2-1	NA	CASSLDGRDYNEQFF	TGTGCCAGCAGCTTAGATGGCAGGGATTACAATGAGCAGTTCTTC
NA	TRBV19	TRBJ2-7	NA	CASSINAAYYEQYF	TGTGCCAGTAGTATAAACGCGGCCTACTACGAGCAGTACTTC
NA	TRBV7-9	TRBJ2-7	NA	CASSSRSYEQYF	TGTGCCAGCAGCTCCCGATCCTACGAGCAGTACTTC
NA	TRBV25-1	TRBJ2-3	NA	CASSRDGENTDTQYF	TGTGCCAGCAGCAGGGACGGGGAAAACACAGATACGCAGTATTTT
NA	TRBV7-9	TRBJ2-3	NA	CASSSNSGYRGTDTQYF	TGTGCCAGCAGCTCGAATTCGGGCTACCGGGGCACAGATACGCAGTATTTT